The entry that follows covers one T cell receptor beta chain sequence. This record belongs to a study of T cell changes during pregnancy in multiple sclerosis. Trimming left V 0 bases short and J 0 bases short, with 6 bases between. The CDR3 length is 14 residues. Germline values: CDR1 GTSNPN, CDR2 SVGIG (reference sequence). The method was immunoSEQ multiplex PCR; TCRdb's version includes in-frame clones alone and lacks a portion of them. Of about 130,000 clones in the sample, 90% to 98% were seen once. The source of this sequence is a female donor with multiple sclerosis, enrolled in a pregnancy study. Specimen: peripheral blood, collected after pregnancy. The rearrangement links TRBV30 to TRBJ1-5; D ambiguous. This CDR3 reads CAWSVGSSNQPQHF. The DNA for the CDR3 is TGTGCCTGGAGTGTCGGGAGTAGCAATCAGCCCCAGCATTTT.